In its sample, the clone carrying this TCR beta chain was seen once. Antigen unknown. Measured with immunoSEQ multiplex PCR; TCRdb has only the in-frame clones, and not every one. The sample holds about 2,500,000 clones, approximately 94% seen once. The data are from a study of shared clonotypes between healthy human individuals. Study conclusions and caveats: At large depth, rarefaction still showed sorted-subset sequencing to be incomplete. Having only a few donors restricted how much genetic and exposure-history diversity was captured.

This CDR3 has 15 residues. Germline CDR1 and CDR2: WSHSY and SAAADI. Trimming removed 6 bases from V and 5 bases from J, with 18 bases in between. Those who donated were healthy HIV-negative adults, with no recent acute infections or vaccinations reported. The donors, all of them Caucasian adults, lived in Nashville, Tennessee. The source is a man between 18 and 29 years old in good health. The sample taken for sequencing was naive CD4+ T cells sorted from blood. As for subset: CD45RA+ positively selected. J is TRBJ2-3 and V is TRBV10-2; a possible D gene is TRBD2 (7 bases). The CDR3 DNA follows: TGCGCCAGCAGCGCTCAACGGGGGGCAGGAGATACGCAGTATTTT. Its protein product is CASSAQRGAGDTQYF.